Here is one TCR beta chain with its context. This clonotype has ten or more counts. There is no known antigen for this receptor. Per-base qualities were not stored, and no clone one base away is much larger. Amplification of TCR beta CDR3 regions was carried out from RNA transcripts. For the first round of RT-PCR on the TCR CDR3, the HTBI primer set was used together with the Qiagen OneStep RT-PCR kit. The libraries were constructed in a second round of multiplex PCR and then size-selected and purified. Libraries were sequenced paired-end with 100 bp reads on an Illumina HiSeq2000. In the paper's pipeline: SOAPnuke was used to process the raw data, removing reads that contained adapters or uncalled bases, had a mean Phred below 15, or lacked an exact match to the constant primer or identifier. COPE v1.2.5 was used to merge high-quality paired reads, and clonotypes were defined as unique nucleotide sequences. Clonotypes were aligned to IMGT TRBV, TRBD and TRBJ reference segments using MiTCR v1.1. The analysis included only V-J combinations with a frequency above 0.0001, which together covered 99% to 99.2% of the repertoires. A TCS score was defined as the ratio of F50 (clonal expansion) to E x V (chaos), with BLOSUM62-based TCRdist applied between CDR3 peptides within each V-J. Welch's t-statistics and random forest reduced roughly 530 V-J features to about 13, which were used in a naive Bayes classifier (R e1071). In-frame beta chains were kept once TCRdb had trimmed the public reads at Q25 with fastp and called clones with MiXCR. Rows are unified per CDR3 protein, each entry keeping the most common DNA and genes. The V and J calls were determined by TCRdb, not by the authors. Counted in this sample were roughly 150,000 distinct CDR3 sequences; approximately 9% of them appeared once. Approximately 24% of the sample comes from the top ten.

This entry is derived from a study of T cells in Graves' hyperthyroidism and ophthalmopathy (dated 2019 in TCRdb). Regarding the research as a whole: Peripheral blood samples were taken at the time of initial diagnosis, prior to any treatment. To identify TCR V-J signatures that set the groups apart, the researchers used a discovery cohort of approximately 98 patients, made up of about 44 with Graves' ophthalmopathy and about 60 with stable Graves' hyperthyroidism. Prospective prediction of ophthalmopathy was tested in an independent validation cohort of approximately 18 hyperthyroidism patients and some 17 patients who later progressed to ophthalmopathy. The 100 discovery patients were randomly split 7:3 into training and test sets. Thyroid tissue and blood T-cell repertoires from six Graves' hyperthyroidism patients were also compared in the study. Following sampling, methimazole starting at 30 mg daily was given to hyperthyroidism patients, and high-dose intravenous methylprednisolone was given to ophthalmopathy patients. The paper describes TCR Vbeta CDR3 sequencing of roughly 130 peripheral blood samples, made up of fewer than 50 ophthalmopathy patients, over 70 hyperthyroidism patients and 17 progressor patients. Here is what the overall study found, with its caveats: Blood samples also contained most of the expanded thyroid clonotypes (frequency above 0.001), which suggests that blood repertoires may reflect thyroid immune responses. A model built on a 13 V-J signature distinguished ophthalmopathy from stable hyperthyroidism, reaching about 88% sensitivity and about 81% specificity in cross-validation and 80%/75% in testing. In validation, the model predicted progression to ophthalmopathy with over 60% sensitivity and 72% to 75% specificity, a median of 6.5 months before onset. Sample size was not statistically predetermined, and blinding of investigators to group allocation was not performed.

Cut back by 3 bases and 6 bases, the V and J ends lie 11 bases apart. From the germline V gene, CDR1 is SGHTA and CDR2 is FQGTGA. Including cysteine and phenylalanine, the CDR3 has 13 amino acids. The entry retains the CDR3 DNA only, 39 bases that are in frame from base 1. Hyperthyroidism patients were aged 18 to 65 years and newly diagnosed, with disease duration of less than 2 months. Exclusion was applied to patients with uncontrolled infections, other autoimmune diseases, pregnancy or lactation. Clinical symptoms, serum thyroxine and TRAb, thyroid ultrasound, and orbital computed tomography formed the basis for the diagnoses. Blood from progressor patients was collected at the time of first diagnosis with hyperthyroidism, before any ophthalmopathy symptoms had appeared. PBMCs were separated from under 11 ml of fresh peripheral blood using Ficoll-Paque density gradient centrifugation. Progressor patients were initially diagnosed with Graves' hyperthyroidism and developed ophthalmopathy during follow-up. Trizol reagent was used to extract total RNA, and RNA quality was then checked on an Agilent 2100 Bioanalyzer.

This receptor was taken from a young woman with Graves' hyperthyroidism that later progressed to Graves' ophthalmopathy. Specimen: blood. The sequence is built from TRBV7-3 and TRBJ2-5, with a tentative D call of TRBD1 or TRBD2, each matching 5 bases. Here is the DNA: TGTGCCAGCAGCTTTGGGGACGTGAAGACCCAGTACTTC. The resulting protein is CASSFGDVKTQYF. Joined to the reference TRBV7-3 and TRBJ2-5 proteins, this CDR3 gives the full variable domain: GAGVSQTPSNKVTEKGKYVELRCDPISGHTALYWYRQSLGQGPEFLIYFQGTGAADDSGLPNDRFFAVRPEGSVSTLKIQRTERGDSAVYLCASSFGDVKTQYFGPGTRLLVL.